This T cell receptor (beta chain) was recovered during a study of PD-1 blockade in classical Hodgkin lymphoma. General study findings and limits: Some patients started nivolumab under 1 year after ASCT, and they were excluded.

On this clone itself: The antigen is unknown.

The V and J ends lost 0 bases and 3 bases, in that order; junction bases with no gene match: 7. Germline V CDR1 and CDR2: LGHNA, YSLEER. This CDR3 has 16 residues. As to time point: cycle 4 day 1 (C4D1), after more than five weeks of nivolumab. Each patient experienced a relapse that followed autologous stem cell transplantation, and brentuximab vedotin exposure varied. Complete response, partial response or progressive disease were the best responses. TCRdb keeps only in-frame clones here, not all; method: immunoSEQ multiplex PCR. Among roughly 9,300 clones listed, roughly 87% were seen once. This clonotype was obtained from a human donor with classical Hodgkin lymphoma. The chain joins TRBV4-3 to TRBJ2-7; 8 positions agree with TRBD1. This specimen consisted of peripheral blood mononuclear cells (PBMCs), obtained before the fourth cycle of nivolumab. The CDR3 protein is CASSQDWTGKYYEQYF. Written as DNA, the CDR3 is TGCGCCAGCAGCCAAGATTGGACAGGGAAGTACTACGAGCAGTACTTC.